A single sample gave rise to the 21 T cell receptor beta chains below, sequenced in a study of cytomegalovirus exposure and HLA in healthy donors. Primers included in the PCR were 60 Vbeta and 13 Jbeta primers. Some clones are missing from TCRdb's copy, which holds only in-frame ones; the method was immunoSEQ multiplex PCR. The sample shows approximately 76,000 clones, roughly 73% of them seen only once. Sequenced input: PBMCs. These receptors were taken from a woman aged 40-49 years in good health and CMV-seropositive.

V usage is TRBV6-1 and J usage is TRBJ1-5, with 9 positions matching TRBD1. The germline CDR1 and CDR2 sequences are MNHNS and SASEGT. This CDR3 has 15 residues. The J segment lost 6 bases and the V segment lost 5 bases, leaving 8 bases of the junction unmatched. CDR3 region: CASSLTGTGTQPQHF. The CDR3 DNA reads TGTGCCAGCAGTTTAACGGGGACAGGGACTCAGCCCCAGCATTTT.

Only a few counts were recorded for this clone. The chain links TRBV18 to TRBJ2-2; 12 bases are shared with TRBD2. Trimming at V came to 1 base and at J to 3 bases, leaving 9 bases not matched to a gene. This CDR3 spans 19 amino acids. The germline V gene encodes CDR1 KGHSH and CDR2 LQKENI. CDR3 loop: CASSPRSLAGGRDTGELFF. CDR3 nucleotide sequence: TGTGCCAGCTCACCACGGTCACTAGCGGGGGGCCGTGACACCGGGGAGCTGTTTTTT.

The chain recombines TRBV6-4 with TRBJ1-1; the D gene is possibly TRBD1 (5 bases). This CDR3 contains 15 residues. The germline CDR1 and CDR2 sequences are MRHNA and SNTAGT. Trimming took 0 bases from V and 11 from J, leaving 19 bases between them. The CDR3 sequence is CASSDSSSGWRGAFF. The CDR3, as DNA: TGTGCCAGCAGTGACTCGAGTTCAGGGTGGCGTGGCGCTTTCTTT.

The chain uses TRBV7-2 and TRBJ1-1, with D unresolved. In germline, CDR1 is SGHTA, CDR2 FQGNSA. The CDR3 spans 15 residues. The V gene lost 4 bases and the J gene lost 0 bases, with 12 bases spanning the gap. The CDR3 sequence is CASSSNPQMNTEAFF. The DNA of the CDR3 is TGTGCCAGCAGCTCTAACCCACAGATGAACACTGAAGCTTTCTTT. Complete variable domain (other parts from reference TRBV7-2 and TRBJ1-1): GAGVSQSPSNKVTEKGKDVELRCDPISGHTALYWYRQSLGQGLEFLIYFQGNSAPDKSGLPSDRFSAERTGGSVSTLTIQRTQQEDSAVYLCASSSNPQMNTEAFFGQGTRLTVV.

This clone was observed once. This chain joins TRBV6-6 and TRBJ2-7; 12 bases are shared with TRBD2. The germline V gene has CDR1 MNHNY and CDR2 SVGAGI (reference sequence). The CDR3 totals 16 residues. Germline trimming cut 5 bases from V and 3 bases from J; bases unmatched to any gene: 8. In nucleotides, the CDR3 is TGTGCCAGCAGTAAACTAGCGGGAGGCTCATACTACGAGCAGTACTTC. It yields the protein CASSKLAGGSYYEQYF.

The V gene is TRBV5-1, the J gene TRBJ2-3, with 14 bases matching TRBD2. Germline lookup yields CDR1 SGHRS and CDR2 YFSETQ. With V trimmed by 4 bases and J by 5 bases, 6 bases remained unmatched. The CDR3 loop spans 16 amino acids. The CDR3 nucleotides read TGCGCCAGCAGCACGGGACTAGCGGGAGACGTAGATACGCAGTATTTT. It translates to CASSTGLAGDVDTQYF. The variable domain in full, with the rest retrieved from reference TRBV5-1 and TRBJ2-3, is KAGVTQTPRYLIKTRGQQVTLSCSPISGHRSVSWYQQTPGQGLQFLFEYFSETQRNKGNFPGRFSGRQFSNSRSEMNVSTLELGDSALYLCASSTGLAGDVDTQYFGPGTRLTVL.

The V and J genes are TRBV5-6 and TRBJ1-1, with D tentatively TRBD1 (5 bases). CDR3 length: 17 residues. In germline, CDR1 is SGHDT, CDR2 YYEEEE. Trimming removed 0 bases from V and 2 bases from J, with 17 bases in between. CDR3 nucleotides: TGTGCCAGCAGCTTGGGGGCTGGCCCAGGGATAAACACTGAAGCTTTCTTT. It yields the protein CASSLGAGPGINTEAFF.

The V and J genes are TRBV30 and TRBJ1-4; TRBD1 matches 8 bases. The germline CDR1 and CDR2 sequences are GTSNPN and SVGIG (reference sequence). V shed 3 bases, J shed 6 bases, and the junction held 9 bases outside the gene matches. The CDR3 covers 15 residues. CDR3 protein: CAWRDAGGRYEKLFF. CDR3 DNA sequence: TGTGCCTGGAGGGACGCAGGGGGCCGCTATGAAAAACTGTTTTTT.

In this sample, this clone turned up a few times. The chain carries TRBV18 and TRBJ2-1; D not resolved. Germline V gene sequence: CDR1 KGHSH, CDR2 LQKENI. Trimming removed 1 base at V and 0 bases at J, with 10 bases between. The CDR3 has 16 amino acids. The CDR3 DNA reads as TGTGCCAGCTCACCACTTTCGTCTCTCTCCTACAATGAGCAGTTCTTC. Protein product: CASSPLSSLSYNEQFF.

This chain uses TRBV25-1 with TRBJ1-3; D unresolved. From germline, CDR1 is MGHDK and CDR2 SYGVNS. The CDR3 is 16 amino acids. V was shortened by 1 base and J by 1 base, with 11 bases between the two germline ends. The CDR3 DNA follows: TGTGCCAGCAGTGAATCCCCAGTTGGTTCTGGAAACACCATATATTTT. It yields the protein CASSESPVGSGNTIYF.

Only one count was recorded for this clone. The CDR3 region is CASSLSGTDTQYF. The CDR3 nucleotides read TGTGCCAGCAGCTTGTCCGGCACAGATACGCAGTATTTT. The V and J genes are TRBV5-6 and TRBJ2-3; D unresolved. The ends were cut back, 1 base at V and 1 base at J, with 4 bases in the middle. Germline CDR1 and CDR2: SGHDT and YYEEEE. The CDR3 is 13 amino acids.

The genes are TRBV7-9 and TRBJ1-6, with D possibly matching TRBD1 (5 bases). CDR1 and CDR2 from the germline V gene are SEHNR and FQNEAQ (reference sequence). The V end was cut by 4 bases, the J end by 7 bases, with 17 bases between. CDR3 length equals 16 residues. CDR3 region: CASSSYPRVVNSPLHF. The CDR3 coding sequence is TGTGCCAGCAGCTCGTACCCCAGGGTTGTAAATTCACCCCTCCACTTT.

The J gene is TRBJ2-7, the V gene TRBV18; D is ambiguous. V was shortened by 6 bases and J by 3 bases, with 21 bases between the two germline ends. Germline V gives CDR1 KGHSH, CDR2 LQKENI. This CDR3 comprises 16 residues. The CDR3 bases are TGTGCCAGCTCCCTCAACTCAGGCACTTCGAACTACGAGCAGTACTTC. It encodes CASSLNSGTSNYEQYF.

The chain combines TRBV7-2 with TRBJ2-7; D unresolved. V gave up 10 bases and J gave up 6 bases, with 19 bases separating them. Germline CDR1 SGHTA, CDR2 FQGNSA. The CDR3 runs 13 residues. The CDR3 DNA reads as TGTGCCACTCAACGCGCCTACCAAAGCGAGCAGTACTTC. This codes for CATQRAYQSEQYF.

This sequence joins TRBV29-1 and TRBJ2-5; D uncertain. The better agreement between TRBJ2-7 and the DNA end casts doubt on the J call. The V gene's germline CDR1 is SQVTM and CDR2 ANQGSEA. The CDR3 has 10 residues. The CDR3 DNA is TGCAGCGTTACAGCCAACGAGCAGTACTTC. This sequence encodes CSVTANEQYF.

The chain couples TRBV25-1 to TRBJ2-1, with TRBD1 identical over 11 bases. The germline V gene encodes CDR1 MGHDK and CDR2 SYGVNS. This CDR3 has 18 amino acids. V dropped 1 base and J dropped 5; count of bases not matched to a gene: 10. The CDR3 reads CASSEFFATGQGDNEQFF. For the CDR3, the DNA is TGTGCCAGCAGTGAATTTTTTGCGACGGGACAGGGGGACAATGAGCAGTTCTTC.

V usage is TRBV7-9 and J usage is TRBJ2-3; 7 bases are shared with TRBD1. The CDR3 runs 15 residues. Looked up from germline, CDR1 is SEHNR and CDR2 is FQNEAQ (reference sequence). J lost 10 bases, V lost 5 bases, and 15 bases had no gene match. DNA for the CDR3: TGTGCCAGCAGCCCACCGGGACAGAGAACCCTAGCGCAGTATTTT. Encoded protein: CASSPPGQRTLAQYF.

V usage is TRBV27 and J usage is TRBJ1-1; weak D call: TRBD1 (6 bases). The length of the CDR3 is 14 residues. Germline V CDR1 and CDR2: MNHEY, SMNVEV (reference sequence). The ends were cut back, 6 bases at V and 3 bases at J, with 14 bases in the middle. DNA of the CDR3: TGTGCCAGCAGGGCCTCAGGGGTGTACACTGAAGCTTTCTTT. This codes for CASRASGVYTEAFF.

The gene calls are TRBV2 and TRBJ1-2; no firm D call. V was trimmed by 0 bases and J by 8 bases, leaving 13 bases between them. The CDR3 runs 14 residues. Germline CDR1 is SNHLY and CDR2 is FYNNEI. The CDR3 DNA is TGTGCCAGCAGTGAAGCGCGACGGAGTGGGGGCTACACCTTC. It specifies CASSEARRSGGYTF.

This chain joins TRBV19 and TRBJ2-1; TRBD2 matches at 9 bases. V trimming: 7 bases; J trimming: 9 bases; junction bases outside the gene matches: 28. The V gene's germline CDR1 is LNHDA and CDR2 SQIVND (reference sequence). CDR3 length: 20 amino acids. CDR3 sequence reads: CASKSLRAAGGPLGAFEQFF. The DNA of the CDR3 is TGTGCCAGTAAGAGCCTTAGGGCGGCGGGAGGGCCTCTTGGGGCCTTTGAGCAGTTCTTC.

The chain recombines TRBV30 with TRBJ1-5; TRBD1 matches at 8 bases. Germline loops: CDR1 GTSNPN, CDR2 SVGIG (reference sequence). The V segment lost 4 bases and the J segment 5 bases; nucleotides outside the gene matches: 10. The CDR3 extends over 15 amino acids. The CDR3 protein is CAWIAGQAKDQPQHF. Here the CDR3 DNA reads TGTGCCTGGATCGCGGGACAGGCGAAGGATCAGCCCCAGCATTTT.